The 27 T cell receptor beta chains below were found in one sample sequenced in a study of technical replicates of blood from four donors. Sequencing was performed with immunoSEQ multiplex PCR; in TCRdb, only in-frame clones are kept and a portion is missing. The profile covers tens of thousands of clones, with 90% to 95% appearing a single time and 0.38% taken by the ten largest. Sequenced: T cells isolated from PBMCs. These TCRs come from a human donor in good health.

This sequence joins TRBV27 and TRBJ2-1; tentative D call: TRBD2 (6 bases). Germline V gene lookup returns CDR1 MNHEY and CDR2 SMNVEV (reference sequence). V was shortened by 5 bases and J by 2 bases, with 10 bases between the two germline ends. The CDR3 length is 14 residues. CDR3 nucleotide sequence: TGTGCCAGCAGTCGGGAGTTGACCTACAATGAGCAGTTCTTC. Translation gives CASSRELTYNEQFF.

CDR3 sequence reads: CASSTGLADTGELFF. The CDR3 coding sequence is TGTGCCAGCAGTACTGGACTAGCAGACACCGGGGAGCTGTTTTTT. The rearrangement joins TRBV7-2 to TRBJ2-2; 8 bases map to TRBD2. CDR1 and CDR2 (germline): SGHTA, FQGNSA. This CDR3 contains 15 residues. The ends lost 6 bases at V and 3 bases at J; junction bases unmatched: 6. Together with reference TRBV7-2 and TRBJ2-2, the CDR3 gives the full variable domain: GAGVSQSPSNKVTEKGKDVELRCDPISGHTALYWYRQSLGQGLEFLIYFQGNSAPDKSGLPSDRFSAERTGGSVSTLTIQRTQQEDSAVYLCASSTGLADTGELFFGEGSRLTVL.

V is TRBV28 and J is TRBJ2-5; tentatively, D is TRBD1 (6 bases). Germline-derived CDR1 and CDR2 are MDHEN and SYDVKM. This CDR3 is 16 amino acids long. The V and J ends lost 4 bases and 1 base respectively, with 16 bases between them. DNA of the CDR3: TGTGCCAGCAGTTATTGGGTTACGGACAGCCAAGAGACCCAGTACTTC. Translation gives CASSYWVTDSQETQYF.

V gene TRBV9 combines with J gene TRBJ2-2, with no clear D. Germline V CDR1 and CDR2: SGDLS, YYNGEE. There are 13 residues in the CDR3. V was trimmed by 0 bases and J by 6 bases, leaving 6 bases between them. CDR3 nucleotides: TGTGCCAGCAGCGTAGCTCAGGCCGGGGAGCTGTTTTTT. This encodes CASSVAQAGELFF.

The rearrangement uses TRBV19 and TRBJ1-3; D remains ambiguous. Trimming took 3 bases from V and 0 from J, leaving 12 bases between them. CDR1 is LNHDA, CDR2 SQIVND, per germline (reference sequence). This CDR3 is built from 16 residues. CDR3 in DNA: TGTGCCAGTAGTATTATGGGTGAGGCCTCTGGAAACACCATATATTTT. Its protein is CASSIMGEASGNTIYF.

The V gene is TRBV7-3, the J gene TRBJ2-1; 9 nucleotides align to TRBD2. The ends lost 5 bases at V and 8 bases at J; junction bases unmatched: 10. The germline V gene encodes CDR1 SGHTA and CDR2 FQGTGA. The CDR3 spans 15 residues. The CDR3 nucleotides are TGTGCCAGCAGCGAGGGGATTAGCGGGAGTGATGAGCAGTTCTTC. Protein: CASSEGISGSDEQFF. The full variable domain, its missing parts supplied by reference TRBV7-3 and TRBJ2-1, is GAGVSQTPSNKVTEKGKYVELRCDPISGHTALYWYRQSLGQGPEFLIYFQGTGAADDSGLPNDRFFAVRPEGSVSTLKIQRTERGDSAVYLCASSEGISGSDEQFFGPGTRLTVL.

The CDR3 sequence is CASSSTRRGEQYF. In DNA form, the CDR3 reads TGTGCCAGCAGCTCAACTAGGAGGGGCGAGCAGTACTTC. The chain uses TRBV11-1 and TRBJ2-7, with D tentatively TRBD2 (6 bases). With 4 bases removed from V and 6 bases from J, the gap between germline ends came to 13 bases. CDR1 and CDR2 from the germline V gene are SGHAT and FQDESV (reference sequence). CDR3 length: 13 amino acids. The full variable domain, completed using reference TRBV11-1 and TRBJ2-7, is EAEVAQSPRYKITEKSQAVAFWCDPISGHATLYWYRQILGQGPELLVQFQDESVVDDSQLPKDRFSAERLKGVDSTLKIQPAELGDSAMYLCASSSTRRGEQYFGPGTRLTVT.

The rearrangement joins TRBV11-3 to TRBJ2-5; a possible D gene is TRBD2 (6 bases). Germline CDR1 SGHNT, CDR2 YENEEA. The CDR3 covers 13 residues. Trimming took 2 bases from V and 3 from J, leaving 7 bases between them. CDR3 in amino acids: CASSLPGEETQYF. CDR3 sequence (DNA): TGTGCCAGCAGCTTACCGGGAGAAGAGACCCAGTACTTC.

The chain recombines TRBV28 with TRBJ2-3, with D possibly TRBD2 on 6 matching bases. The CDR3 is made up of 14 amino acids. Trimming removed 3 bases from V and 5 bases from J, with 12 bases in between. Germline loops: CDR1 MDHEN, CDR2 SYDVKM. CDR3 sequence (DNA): TGTGCCAGCAGTTTCGGGGGAAGGGAAGATACGCAGTATTTT. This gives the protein CASSFGGREDTQYF.

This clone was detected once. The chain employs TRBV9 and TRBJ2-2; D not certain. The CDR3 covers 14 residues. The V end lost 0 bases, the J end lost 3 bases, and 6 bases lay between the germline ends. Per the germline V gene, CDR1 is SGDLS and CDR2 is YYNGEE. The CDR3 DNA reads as TGTGCCAGCAGCGTAGGAGTCTACACCGGGGAGCTGTTTTTT. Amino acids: CASSVGVYTGELFF.

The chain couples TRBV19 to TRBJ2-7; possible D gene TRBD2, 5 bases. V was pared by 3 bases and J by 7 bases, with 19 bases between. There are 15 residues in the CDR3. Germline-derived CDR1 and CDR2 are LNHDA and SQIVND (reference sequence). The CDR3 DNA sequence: TGTGCCAGTAGTATTGGCACAACCCTAAGAGGGGAGCAGTACTTC. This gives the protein CASSIGTTLRGEQYF.

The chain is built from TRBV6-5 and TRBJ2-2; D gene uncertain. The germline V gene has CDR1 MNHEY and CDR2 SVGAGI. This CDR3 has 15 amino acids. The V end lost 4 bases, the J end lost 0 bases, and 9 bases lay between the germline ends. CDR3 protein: CASSWWASNTGELFF. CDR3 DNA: TGTGCCAGCAGTTGGTGGGCTTCGAACACCGGGGAGCTGTTTTTT.

The CDR3 here is CASRSPGLVYNEQFF. CDR3 sequence (DNA): TGTGCCAGCAGATCACCGGGACTGGTTTACAATGAGCAGTTCTTC. The chain carries TRBV7-9 and TRBJ2-1, with TRBD2 as a possible D gene (6 bases). The CDR3 spans 15 residues. CDR1 is SEHNR, CDR2 FQNEAQ, per germline (reference sequence). The V gene lost 6 bases and the J gene lost 4 bases, with 16 bases spanning the gap.

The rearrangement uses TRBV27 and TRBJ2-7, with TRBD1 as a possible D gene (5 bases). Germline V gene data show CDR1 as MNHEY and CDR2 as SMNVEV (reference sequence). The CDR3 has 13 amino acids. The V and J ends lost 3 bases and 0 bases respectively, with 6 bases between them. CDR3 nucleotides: TGTGCCAGCAGTTTGGGGCTCTCCTACGAGCAGTACTTC. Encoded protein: CASSLGLSYEQYF.

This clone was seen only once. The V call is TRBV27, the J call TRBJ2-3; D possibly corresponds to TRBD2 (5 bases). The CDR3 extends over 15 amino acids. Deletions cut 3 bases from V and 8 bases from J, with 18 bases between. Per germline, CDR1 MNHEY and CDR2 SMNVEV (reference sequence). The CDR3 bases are TGTGCCAGCAGTTTGTTCGTGGGGAGCTCTGGTACGCAGTATTTT. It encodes CASSLFVGSSGTQYF.

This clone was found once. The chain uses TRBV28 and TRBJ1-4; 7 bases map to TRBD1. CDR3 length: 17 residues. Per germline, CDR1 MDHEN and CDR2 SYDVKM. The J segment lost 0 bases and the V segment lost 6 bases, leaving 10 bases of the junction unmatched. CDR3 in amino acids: CASSPPRQGPTNEKLFF. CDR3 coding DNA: TGTGCCAGCAGCCCACCCCGACAGGGACCAACTAATGAAAAACTGTTTTTT.

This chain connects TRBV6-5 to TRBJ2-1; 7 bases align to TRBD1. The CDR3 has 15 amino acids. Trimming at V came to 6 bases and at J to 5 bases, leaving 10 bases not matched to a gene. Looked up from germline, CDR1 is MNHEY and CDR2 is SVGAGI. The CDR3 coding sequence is TGTGCCAGCAGAAGACCCGAGGGGGCGGACAATGAGCAGTTCTTC. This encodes CASRRPEGADNEQFF.

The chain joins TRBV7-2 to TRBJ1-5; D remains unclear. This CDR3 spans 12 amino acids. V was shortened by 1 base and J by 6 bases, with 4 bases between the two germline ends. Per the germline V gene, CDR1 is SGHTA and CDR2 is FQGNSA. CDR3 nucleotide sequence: TGTGCCAGCAGCTTAGATCTTCAGCCCCAGCATTTT. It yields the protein CASSLDLQPQHF.

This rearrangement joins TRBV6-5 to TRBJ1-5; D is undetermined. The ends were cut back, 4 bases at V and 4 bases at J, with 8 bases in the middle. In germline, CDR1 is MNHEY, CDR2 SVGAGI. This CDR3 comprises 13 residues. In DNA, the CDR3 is TGTGCCAGCAGTTTCCAGGTTAATCAGCCCCAGCATTTT. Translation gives CASSFQVNQPQHF.

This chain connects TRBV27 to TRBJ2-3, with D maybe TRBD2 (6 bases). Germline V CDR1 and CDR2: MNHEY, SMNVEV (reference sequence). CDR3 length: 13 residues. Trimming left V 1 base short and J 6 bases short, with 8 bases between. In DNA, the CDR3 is TGTGCCAGCAGTTTATTTGCGGGGGATACGCAGTATTTT. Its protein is CASSLFAGDTQYF.

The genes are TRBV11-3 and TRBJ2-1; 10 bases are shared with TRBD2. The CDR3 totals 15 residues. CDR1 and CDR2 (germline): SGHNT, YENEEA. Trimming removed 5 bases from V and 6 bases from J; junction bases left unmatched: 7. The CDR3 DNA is TGTGCCAGCAGCAGAGGACTAGCGGCGACCAATGAGCAGTTCTTC. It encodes CASSRGLAATNEQFF.

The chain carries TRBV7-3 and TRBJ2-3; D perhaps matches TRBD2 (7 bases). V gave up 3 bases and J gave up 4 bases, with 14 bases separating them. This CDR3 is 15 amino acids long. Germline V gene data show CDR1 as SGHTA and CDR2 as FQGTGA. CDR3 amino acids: CASSFRGGRSDTQYF. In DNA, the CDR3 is TGTGCCAGCAGCTTCAGGGGCGGGAGATCAGATACGCAGTATTTT. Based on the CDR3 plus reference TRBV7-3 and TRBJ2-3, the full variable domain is GAGVSQTPSNKVTEKGKYVELRCDPISGHTALYWYRQSLGQGPEFLIYFQGTGAADDSGLPNDRFFAVRPEGSVSTLKIQRTERGDSAVYLCASSFRGGRSDTQYFGPGTRLTVL.

The CDR3 sequence is CASSIPGSGTDTQYF. CDR3 in DNA: TGTGCCAGTAGTATTCCAGGCTCGGGCACAGATACGCAGTATTTT. The genes are TRBV19 and TRBJ2-3, with D uncertain. V was pared by 3 bases and J by 1 base, with 11 bases between. The CDR3 is made up of 15 amino acids. The germline CDR1 and CDR2 sequences are LNHDA and SQIVND (reference sequence).

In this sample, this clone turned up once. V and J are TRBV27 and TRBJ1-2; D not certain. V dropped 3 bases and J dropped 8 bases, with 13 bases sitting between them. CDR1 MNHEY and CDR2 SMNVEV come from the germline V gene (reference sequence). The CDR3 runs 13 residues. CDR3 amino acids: CASSLSGAMGYTF. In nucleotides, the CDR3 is TGTGCCAGCAGTTTGAGCGGCGCTATGGGCTACACCTTC.

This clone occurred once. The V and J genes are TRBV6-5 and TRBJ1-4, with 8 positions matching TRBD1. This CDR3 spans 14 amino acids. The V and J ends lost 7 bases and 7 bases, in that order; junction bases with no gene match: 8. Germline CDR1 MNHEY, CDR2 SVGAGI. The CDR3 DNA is TGTGCCAGCACCCCGACAGGGGAGGGTGAAAAACTGTTTTTT. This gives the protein CASTPTGEGEKLFF.

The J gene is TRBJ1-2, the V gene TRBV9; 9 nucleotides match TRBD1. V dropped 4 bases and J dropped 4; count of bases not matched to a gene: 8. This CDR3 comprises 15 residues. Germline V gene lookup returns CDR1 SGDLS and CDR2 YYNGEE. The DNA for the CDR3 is TGTGCCAGCAGCAATCTACAGGGGGCTGGCTATGGCTACACCTTC. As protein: CASSNLQGAGYGYTF. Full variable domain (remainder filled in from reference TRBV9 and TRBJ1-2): DSGVTQTPKHLITATGQRVTLRCSPRSGDLSVYWYQQSLDQGLQFLIQYYNGEERAKGNILERFSAQQFPDLHSELNLSSLELGDSALYFCASSNLQGAGYGYTFGSGTRLTVV.

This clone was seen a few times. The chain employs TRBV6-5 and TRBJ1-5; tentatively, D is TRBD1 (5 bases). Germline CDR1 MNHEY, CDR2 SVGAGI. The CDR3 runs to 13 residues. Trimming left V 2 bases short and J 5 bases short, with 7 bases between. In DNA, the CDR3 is TGTGCCAGCAGTTACCTCAGGGATCAGCCCCAGCATTTT. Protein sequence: CASSYLRDQPQHF.